These 14 T cell receptor beta chains came from one sample sequenced in a study of cytomegalovirus exposure and HLA in healthy donors. Sequencing was performed with immunoSEQ multiplex PCR; in TCRdb, only in-frame clones are kept and a portion is missing. This sample has about 150,000 clones; approximately 91% occur once, and the top ten carry 2.5% to 4%. Source material: PBMCs. The receptors shown here come from a woman between 18 and 29 years old in good health and CMV-seropositive.

This rearrangement joins TRBV4-2 to TRBJ2-3, with D perhaps matching TRBD1 (5 bases). Germline V gene lookup returns CDR1 LGHNA and CDR2 YNFKEQ. V shed 1 base and J shed 3 bases, with 5 bases lying between them. The CDR3 totals 13 residues. CDR3 sequence reads: CASSQAGTDTQYF. The DNA of the CDR3 is TGTGCCAGCAGCCAAGCAGGGACAGATACGCAGTATTTT.

The chain's CDR3 is CASGLTENTEAFF. For the CDR3, the DNA is TGTGCTAGTGGCCTTACAGAGAACACTGAAGCTTTCTTT. The genes are TRBV12-5 and TRBJ1-1, with D hard to call. This CDR3 spans 13 amino acids. V was clipped by 6 bases and J by 1 base, with 9 bases between them. CDR1 and CDR2 from the germline V gene are LGHNT and FRNRAP.

The V call is TRBV4-1, the J call TRBJ1-2, with D possibly being TRBD1 (5 bases). The germline gives CDR1 MGHRA, CDR2 YSYEKL. The germline V and J ends were trimmed by 0 bases and 4 bases, with 15 bases remaining between them. This CDR3 region has 16 residues. The CDR3 reads CASSQEGGARTYGYTF. Here the CDR3 DNA reads TGCGCCAGCAGCCAAGAGGGAGGGGCCAGGACCTATGGCTACACCTTC.

The chain links TRBV11-2 to TRBJ2-7; 8 nucleotides align to TRBD2. CDR3 length: 16 residues. The V gene's germline CDR1 is SGHAT and CDR2 FQNNGV. J gave up 3 bases and V 0 bases, and 7 bases lay outside the gene matches. CDR3 residues: CASSLERPSGYYEQYF. DNA for the CDR3: TGTGCCAGCAGCTTAGAACGGCCTAGCGGGTACTACGAGCAGTACTTC.

The gene calls are TRBV9 and TRBJ2-7; D possibly corresponds to TRBD1 (6 bases). Germline loops: CDR1 SGDLS, CDR2 YYNGEE. The CDR3 has 14 residues. Trimming took 1 base from V and 6 from J, leaving 14 bases between them. CDR3 region: CASSVRPTGPEQYF. CDR3 nucleotide sequence: TGTGCCAGCAGCGTACGCCCTACAGGGCCCGAGCAGTACTTC.

This rearrangement joins TRBV30 to TRBJ2-7; 7 bases are shared with TRBD2. Germline V gene sequence: CDR1 GTSNPN, CDR2 SVGIG (reference sequence). After removal of 0 bases from V and 0 bases from J, the junction contained 5 bases not matched to a gene. The CDR3 runs 15 residues. The CDR3 reads CAWSVRLADSYEQYF. In DNA form, the CDR3 reads TGTGCCTGGAGTGTTAGGCTAGCGGACTCCTACGAGCAGTACTTC.

This clone appeared a single time. J is TRBJ1-2 and V is TRBV6-1; a possible D gene is TRBD1 (6 bases). Germline V gene sequence: CDR1 MNHNS, CDR2 SASEGT. The CDR3 covers 14 residues. V shed 3 bases and J shed 7 bases, with 15 bases lying between them. The CDR3 spells CASSEPSGVRGYTF. The CDR3 bases are TGTGCCAGCAGTGAGCCGTCAGGGGTTCGTGGCTACACCTTC.

This clone occurred a few times. J is TRBJ1-1 and V is TRBV7-2, with 7 nucleotides matching TRBD1. Germline V gives CDR1 SGHTA, CDR2 FQGNSA. The CDR3 spans 12 residues. The junction had 5 bases not matched to a gene; V was cut back by 8 bases and J by 5 bases. In DNA form, the CDR3 reads TGTGCCAGCGGACGACAGGGAACTGAAGCTTTCTTT. Translating gives CASGRQGTEAFF.

The chain employs TRBV18 and TRBJ2-1; 9 positions agree with TRBD2. This CDR3 has 15 amino acids. With V trimmed by 1 base and J by 9 bases, 7 bases remained unmatched. CDR1 and CDR2 (germline): KGHSH, LQKENI. The CDR3 DNA sequence: TGTGCCAGCTCACCACGCGCGGGAGGGCCAGGTGAGCAGTTCTTC. It yields the protein CASSPRAGGPGEQFF.

The chain employs TRBV12-2 and TRBJ2-3; the table's TRBD2 call for D was not verified on the DNA. TRBV12-2 counts as a pseudogene. The CDR3 length is 19 residues. The CDR3 coding sequence is TGTGCAAGTCGCTTAGTTTTAAGGTTCGGGAGGACGATCCTGGATACGCAGTATTTT. Amino acid sequence: CASRLVLRFGRTILDTQYF.

This clone has just one count. This sequence joins TRBV13 and TRBJ2-3, with 7 nucleotides matching TRBD2. Germline CDR1 and CDR2: PRHDT and FYEKMQ (reference sequence). V lost 5 bases and J lost 3; bases outside the gene matches: 5. The CDR3 contains 14 residues. In DNA form, the CDR3 reads TGTGCCAGCAGCCCGAGACTAGCAACAGATACGCAGTATTTT. Protein: CASSPRLATDTQYF.

J is TRBJ2-5 and V is TRBV5-1, with D uncertain. The ends were cut back, 4 bases at V and 2 bases at J, with 3 bases in the middle. CDR1 is SGHRS and CDR2 is YFSETQ in the germline V gene. The CDR3 runs 11 residues. The CDR3 coding sequence is TGCGCCAGCAGCCGTCAAGAGACCCAGTACTTC. As protein: CASSRQETQYF.

This sequence joins TRBV30 and TRBJ2-3, with 8 bases identical to TRBD2. CDR3 length: 15 residues. Germline V gene sequence: CDR1 GTSNPN, CDR2 SVGIG (reference sequence). V lost 3 bases and J lost 0; bases outside the gene matches: 5. CDR3 in DNA: TGTGCCTGGAGCTCGGGACTAGTAAGCACAGATACGCAGTATTTT. Encoded protein: CAWSSGLVSTDTQYF.

The J gene is TRBJ1-4, the V gene TRBV4-3, with 9 nucleotides matching TRBD1. Trimming at V came to 3 bases and at J to 8 bases, leaving 4 bases not matched to a gene. In germline, CDR1 is LGHNA, CDR2 YSLEER. The CDR3 runs 14 residues. The CDR3 bases are TGCGCCAGCAGCCAGGGACAGGGCAGGGAAAAACTGTTTTTT. It specifies CASSQGQGREKLFF.